This T cell receptor (beta chain) originates from a study of blood T cell repertoires in COVID-19. This clone was seen only once. The data were produced by immunoSEQ multiplex PCR, yet TCRdb's version contains in-frame clones alone and is incomplete. The sample holds about 270,000 clones; more than 85% are singletons and the top ten take approximately 2.6%. Looked up from germline, CDR1 is SGHAT and CDR2 is FQDESV (reference sequence). V shed 5 bases and J 2 bases; nucleotides not matched to a gene: 9. This CDR3 contains 15 residues. The TCR originated in a person under 35 with COVID-19, enrolled during active disease. Material for sequencing was peripheral blood. The V and J genes are TRBV11-1 and TRBJ2-7; 7 positions agree with TRBD1. The CDR3 DNA follows: TGTGCCAGCAGCGCCGGGGACAGAAATACCTACGAGCAGTACTTC. This gives the protein CASSAGDRNTYEQYF.